The source of this T cell receptor (beta chain) is a study of CD8 T cells in ankylosing spondylitis. Study findings and constraints: Earlier studies detected some motif variants in reactive arthritis synovial fluid and blood. Significantly higher representation of disease-linked clones was reported for matched ankylosing spondylitis synovial fluid. Among TCR beta sequences, a motif of roughly 8 highly homologous variants appeared characteristic of ankylosing spondylitis blood.

In germline, CDR1 is SQVTM, CDR2 ANQGSEA. The CDR3 consists of 14 residues. A quantitative 5'-RACE method, one with molecular barcodes, was used to make TCR beta libraries. One entry per CDR3 protein, called by TCRdb with MiXCR from the 5' RACE reads. The table shows hundreds of thousands of distinct CDR3 sequences, with roughly a sixth occurring only once. Ten or more counts support this clonotype. What it recognizes is unknown. The specimen was blood, either unsorted or a sorted T cell fraction (not recorded which). The chain links TRBV29-1 to TRBJ2-7; the match to TRBD2 covers 12 bases. This clonotype originated in a male donor with ankylosing spondylitis. The CDR3 sequence: CSGLAGTTSYEQYF. DNA of the CDR3: TGCAGTGGACTAGCGGGAACCACCTCCTACGAGCAGTACTTC.